A selection of T cell receptor beta chains follows, all from one sample in a study of blood T cell repertoires in COVID-19. The method was immunoSEQ multiplex PCR; TCRdb's version includes in-frame clones alone and lacks a portion of them. There are under 200,000 clones in the sample; 79% occur only once, and 15% to 20% lies in the top ten. Sample: peripheral blood. These receptors came from a man in his fifties or sixties with active or convalescent COVID-19. The conserved cysteine and the conserved F or W are not part of the CDR3 here. Size tells how often a clone was seen (once, few, many) or the class of an expanded clone, and some rows leave it out.

abundance	v_gene	CDR3aa
NA	TRBV5-1	ASSVGVGAYEQY
NA	TRBV2	ARNRETDYGYT
NA	TRBV5-1	ASSRTSAMTGEGADNEQF
few	TRBV10-3	AISESRGGTGGEAF
NA	TRBV19	ASSTSPGQRYMNTEAF
NA	TRBV5-1	ASSLREDTGELF
NA	TRBV7-6	ASSPWTTSYEQY
NA	TRBV5-6	ASSPGHSSNYGYT
NA	TRBV11-2	ASSFGLAGGLY
NA	TRBV27	ASSLAVSSYNEQF
few	TRBV4-3	ASSQVSGREGGEQY
NA	TRBV10-3	AIKETGGEQY
NA	TRBV18	ASSPSSYNEQF
NA	TRBV5-1	ASSLGQAGTNQPQH
NA	TRBV28	ASSLDPAGGNTIY
few	TRBV27	ASSLSGGQYETQY
NA	TRBV6-2/TRBV6-3	ASSWGGTSGSSYNEQF
NA	TRBV7-2	ASSLDRYGNEQF
NA	TRBV5-1	ASSFEDRDTQY
NA	TRBV7-2	ASSSRGRATDTQY
NA	TRBV5-1	ASSFTTPPGANVLT
NA	TRBV11-2	ASSFRVNNEQF
NA	TRBV5-1	ASSLEGEETQY
NA	TRBV2	ASSPTSGRALGEQY